Listed below are T cell receptor beta chains from one sample, sequenced in a study of T cell responses to AZD1222 COVID-19 vaccine. Method: immunoSEQ multiplex PCR; TCRdb's copy keeps in-frame clones and lacks some. The top ten clones hold approximately 1.5% of a sample with 150,000 to 200,000 clones, around nine tenths of them seen once. The source material was peripheral blood, sampled on day 0 of AZD1222 vaccination. All receptors come from an adult in good health. The conserved cysteine and the conserved F or W are not part of the CDR3 here. Clone size is given for some rows only: seen once, a few or many times, or a class if the clone is expanded.

clone_size v_call cdr3_aa
. TRBV18 ASSTAVAINVDTQY
few TRBV5-6 ASSLARGRSTDTQY
. TRBV5-5 ASDSTGELF
. TRBV13 ASSLARVRGSGELF
. TRBV12-3/TRBV12-4 ASSQPPGYEQY
. TRBV27 ASSPGDRGHQPQH
. TRBV7-9 ASSPTVGYT
. TRBV19 ASSIDRVTRETQY
. TRBV7-2 ASSAYGKETQY
. TRBV4-1 ASSGPLDKGSYEQY
. TRBV28 ASEVGYGLQF
. TRBV5-1 ASSLSGQGTEAF
. TRBV3-1/TRBV3-2 ASSQDWGGGDGYT
. TRBV29-1 SVGLGASTGELF
few TRBV12-3/TRBV12-4 ASTDRVEKLF
once TRBV6-5 ASSYDTKFYGYT
. TRBV7-9 ASSLAGQPNYEQY
. TRBV2 ASSSTGGYYGYT
medium-sized TRBV4-2 ASSPLSGDSNEQF
few TRBV2 ASTLGVAGGYNEQF
. TRBV7-9 ASRSQGASGNTIY
. TRBV9 ASSVGDRKFYEQY
. TRBV2 ASSWGVSNEKLF
. TRBV28 ASSLDRGGDTQY
. TRBV29-1 SVGQRDQPQH
. TRBV11-3 ASSLDGGRQETQY
. TRBV5-1 ASSLGFSTGRTEAF
once TRBV2 ASRKDSYGYT
. TRBV28 ASTYWETRGNQPQH